What follows are 7 T cell receptor beta chains derived from one specimen sequenced in a study of CD8 T cells in ankylosing spondylitis. Study observations and caveats: For ankylosing spondylitis blood, a TCR beta motif of about 8 highly homologous variants appeared characteristic.

Their target antigens are unknown. MiXCR was run by TCRdb on the 5' RACE reads, yielding one entry per CDR3 protein. The sample records some 450,000 distinct CDR3 sequences, 17% being singletons. The source material was blood, either unsorted or a sorted T cell fraction (not recorded which). The receptors derive from a male donor with ankylosing spondylitis.

This clonotype appeared a few times. V gene TRBV19 combines with J gene TRBJ2-2; weak D call: TRBD1 (5 bases). The CDR3 is 14 amino acids. Trimming pared 6 bases from V and 2 bases from J, leaving 10 bases between. CDR1 LNHDA and CDR2 SQIVND come from the germline V gene (reference sequence). The CDR3 nucleotides are TGTGCCAGTAGGCTGACAGTTAACACCGGGGAGCTGTTTTTT. Amino acids: CASRLTVNTGELFF.

The V call is TRBV6-2 or TRBV6-3, the J call TRBJ2-3; 7 bases fit TRBD2. CDR1 is MNHEY, CDR2 SVGEGT, per germline. Losses at the gene ends were 8 bases for V and 5 bases for J; bases not matched to a gene: 16. The CDR3 contains 16 residues. CDR3 coding DNA: TGTGCCAGCCGAAACCGGGGGGTGGGACCCGGAGATACGCAGTATTTT. It encodes CASRNRGVGPGDTQYF.

This clonotype has just a few counts. DNA of the CDR3: TGTGCCAGCAGCTCCTGGACTAGTTTGGGCGAGCAGTTCTTC. Translation gives CASSSWTSLGEQFF. The chain joins TRBV7-6 to TRBJ2-1; 7 bases are shared with TRBD2. The CDR3 is 14 amino acids. J lost 10 bases, V lost 4 bases, and 10 bases had no gene match. Germline CDR1 reads SGHVS; CDR2 reads FNYEAQ.

This clonotype has a handful of counts. V is TRBV5-1 and J is TRBJ2-1, with 14 bases that match TRBD2. CDR1 SGHRS and CDR2 YFSETQ come from the germline V gene. This CDR3 is built from 17 residues. V gave up 0 bases and J gave up 12 bases; unmatched junction bases: 11. CDR3 loop: CASSLAARTSGGSGQFF. The CDR3 bases are TGCGCCAGCAGCTTGGCTGCTCGGACTAGCGGGGGGTCTGGGCAGTTCTTC.

The rearrangement joins TRBV29-1 to TRBJ1-1; D gene uncertain. The CDR3 runs 13 residues. The germline gives CDR1 SQVTM, CDR2 ANQGSEA. Trimming removed 1 base at V and 1 base at J, with 7 bases between. The CDR3 region has the DNA TGCAGCGTTGAAGGATGGGGGAACACTGAAGCTTTCTTT. Amino acid sequence: CSVEGWGNTEAFF.

The table lists this clonotype with many counts. J is TRBJ2-5 and V is TRBV12-3 or TRBV12-4, with 12 bases fitting TRBD2. V gave up 3 bases and J gave up 1 base; unmatched junction bases: 9. This CDR3 comprises 18 residues. CDR3 sequence: CASSLASGLAGSQETQYF. CDR3 bases: TGTGCCAGCAGTTTGGCCTCGGGACTAGCGGGTTCCCAAGAGACCCAGTACTTC.

This clonotype showed up many times. This CDR3 reads CASRQGYNEQFF. CDR3 coding DNA: TGTGCCAGCAGACAGGGATACAATGAGCAGTTCTTC. V gene TRBV12-3 or TRBV12-4 combines with J gene TRBJ2-1, with TRBD1 as a possible D gene (6 bases). Trimming removed 6 bases at V and 4 bases at J, with 7 bases between. This CDR3 is built from 12 residues.